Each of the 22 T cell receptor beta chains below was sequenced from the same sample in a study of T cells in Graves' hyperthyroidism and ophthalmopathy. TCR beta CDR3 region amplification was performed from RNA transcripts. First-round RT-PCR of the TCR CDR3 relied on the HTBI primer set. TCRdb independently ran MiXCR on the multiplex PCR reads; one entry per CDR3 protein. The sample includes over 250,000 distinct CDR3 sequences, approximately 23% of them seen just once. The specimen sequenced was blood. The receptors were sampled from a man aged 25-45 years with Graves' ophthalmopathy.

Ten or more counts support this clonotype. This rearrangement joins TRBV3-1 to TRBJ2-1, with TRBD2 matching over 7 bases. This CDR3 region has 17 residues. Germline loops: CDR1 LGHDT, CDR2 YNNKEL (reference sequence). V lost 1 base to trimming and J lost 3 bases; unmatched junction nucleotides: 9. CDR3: CASSQGESGIYYNEQFF. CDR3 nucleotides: TGTGCCAGCAGCCAAGGTGAAAGCGGGATCTACTACAATGAGCAGTTCTTC.

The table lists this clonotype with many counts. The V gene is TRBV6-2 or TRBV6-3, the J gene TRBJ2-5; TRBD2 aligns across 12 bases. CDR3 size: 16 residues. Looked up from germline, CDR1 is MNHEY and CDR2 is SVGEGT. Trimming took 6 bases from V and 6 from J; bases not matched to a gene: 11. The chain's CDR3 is CASSRSTSGSMKTQYF. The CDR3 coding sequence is TGTGCCAGCAGCCGCTCGACTAGCGGGAGTATGAAGACCCAGTACTTC.

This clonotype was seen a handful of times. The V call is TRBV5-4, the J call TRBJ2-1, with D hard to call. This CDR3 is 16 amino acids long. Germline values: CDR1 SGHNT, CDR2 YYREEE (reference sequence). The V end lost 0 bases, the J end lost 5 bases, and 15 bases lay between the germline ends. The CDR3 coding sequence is TGTGCCAGCAGCTTGGGAGCGAGCTCCCCTAACAATGAGCAGTTCTTC. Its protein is CASSLGASSPNNEQFF.

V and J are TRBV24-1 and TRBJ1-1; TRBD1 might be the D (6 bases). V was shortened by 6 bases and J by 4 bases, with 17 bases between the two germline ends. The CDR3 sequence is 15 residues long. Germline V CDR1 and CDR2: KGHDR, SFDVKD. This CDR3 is CATSTSEGGFTEAFF. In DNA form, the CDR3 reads TGTGCCACCAGTACATCGGAGGGGGGGTTCACTGAAGCTTTCTTT.

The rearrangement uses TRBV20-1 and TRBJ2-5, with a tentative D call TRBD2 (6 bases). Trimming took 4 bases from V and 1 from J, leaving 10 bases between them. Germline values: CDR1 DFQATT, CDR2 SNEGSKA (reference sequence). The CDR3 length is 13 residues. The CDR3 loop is CSAIHGGQETQYF. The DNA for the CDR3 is TGCAGTGCTATACACGGGGGCCAAGAGACCCAGTACTTC.

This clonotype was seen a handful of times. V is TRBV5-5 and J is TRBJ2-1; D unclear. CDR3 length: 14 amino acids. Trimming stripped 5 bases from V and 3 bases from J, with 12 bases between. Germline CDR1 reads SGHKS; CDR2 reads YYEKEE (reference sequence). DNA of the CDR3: TGTGCCAGCAGGGCCCTGCCGCGCTACAATGAGCAGTTCTTC. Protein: CASRALPRYNEQFF.

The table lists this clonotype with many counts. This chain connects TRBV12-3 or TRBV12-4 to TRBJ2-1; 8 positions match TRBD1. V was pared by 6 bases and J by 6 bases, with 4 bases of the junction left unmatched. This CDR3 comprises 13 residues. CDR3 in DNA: TGTGCCAGCAGGGGACAGGAGATCAATGAGCAGTTCTTC. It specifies CASRGQEINEQFF.

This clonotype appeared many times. The CDR3 coding sequence is TGTGCCAGCAGCCAAGTGGGAAGTTATGGCTACACCTTC. Translation gives CASSQVGSYGYTF. V is TRBV3-1 and J is TRBJ1-2; D is ambiguous. The CDR3 contains 13 residues. V lost 1 base and J 5 bases, leaving 8 bases between the germline ends. Germline lookup yields CDR1 LGHDT and CDR2 YNNKEL (reference sequence).

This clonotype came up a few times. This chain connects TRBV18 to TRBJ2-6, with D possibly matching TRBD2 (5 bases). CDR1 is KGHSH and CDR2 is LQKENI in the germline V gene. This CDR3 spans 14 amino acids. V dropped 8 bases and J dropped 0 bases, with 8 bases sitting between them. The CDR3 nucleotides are TGTGCCAGCACCGGGGTCTCTGGGGCCAACGTCCTGACTTTC. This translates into CASTGVSGANVLTF.

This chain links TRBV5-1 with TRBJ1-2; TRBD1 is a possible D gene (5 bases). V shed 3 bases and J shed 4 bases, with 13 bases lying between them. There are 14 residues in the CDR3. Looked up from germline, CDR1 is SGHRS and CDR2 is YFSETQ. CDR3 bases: TGCGCCAGCAGCTGGGACGAAGGCTTCTATGGCTACACCTTC. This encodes CASSWDEGFYGYTF.

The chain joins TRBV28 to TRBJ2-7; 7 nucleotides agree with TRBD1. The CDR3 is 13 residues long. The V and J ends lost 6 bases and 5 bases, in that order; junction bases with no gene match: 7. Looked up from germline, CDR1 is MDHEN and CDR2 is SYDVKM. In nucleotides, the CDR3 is TGTGCCAGCAGGTACAGGGGTTGGGACGAGCAGTACTTC. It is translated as CASRYRGWDEQYF.

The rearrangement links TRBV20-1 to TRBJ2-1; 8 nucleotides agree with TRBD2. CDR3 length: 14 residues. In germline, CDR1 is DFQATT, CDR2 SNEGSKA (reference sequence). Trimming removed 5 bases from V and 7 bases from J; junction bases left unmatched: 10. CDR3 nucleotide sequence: TGCAGTGCTGAAGGGACTAGGGGGGGAAATGAGCAGTTCTTC. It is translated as CSAEGTRGGNEQFF.

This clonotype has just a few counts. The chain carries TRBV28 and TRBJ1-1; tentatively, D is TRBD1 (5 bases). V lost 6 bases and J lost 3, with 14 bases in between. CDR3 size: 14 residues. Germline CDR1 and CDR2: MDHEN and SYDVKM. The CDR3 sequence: CASSSGTGDTEAFF. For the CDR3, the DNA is TGTGCCAGCAGCTCGGGGACGGGCGACACTGAAGCTTTCTTT.

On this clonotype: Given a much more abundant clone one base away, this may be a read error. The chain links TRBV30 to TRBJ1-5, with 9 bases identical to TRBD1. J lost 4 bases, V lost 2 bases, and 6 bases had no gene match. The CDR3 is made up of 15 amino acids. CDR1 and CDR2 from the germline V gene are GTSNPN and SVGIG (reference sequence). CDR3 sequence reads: CAWSPDRGGNQPQHF. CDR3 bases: TGTGCCTGGAGTCCTGACAGGGGGGGAAATCAGCCCCAGCATTTT.

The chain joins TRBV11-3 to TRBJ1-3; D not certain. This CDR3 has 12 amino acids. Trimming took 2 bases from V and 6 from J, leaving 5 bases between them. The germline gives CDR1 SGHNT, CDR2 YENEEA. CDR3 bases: TGTGCCAGCAGCTTAACAGAAAACACCATATATTTT. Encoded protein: CASSLTENTIYF. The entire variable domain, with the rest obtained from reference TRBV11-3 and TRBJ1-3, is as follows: EAGVVQSPRYKIIEKKQPVAFWCNPISGHNTLYWYLQNLGQGPELLIRYENEEAVDDSQLPKDRFSAERLKGVDSTLKIQPAELGDSAVYLCASSLTENTIYFGEGSWLTVV.

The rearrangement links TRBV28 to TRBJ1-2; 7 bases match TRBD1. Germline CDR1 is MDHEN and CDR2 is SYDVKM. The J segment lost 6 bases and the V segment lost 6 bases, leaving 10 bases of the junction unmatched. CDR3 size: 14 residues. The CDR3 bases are TGTGCCAGCAGCGCAACGGGACAGAGCAATGGCTACACCTTC. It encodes CASSATGQSNGYTF.

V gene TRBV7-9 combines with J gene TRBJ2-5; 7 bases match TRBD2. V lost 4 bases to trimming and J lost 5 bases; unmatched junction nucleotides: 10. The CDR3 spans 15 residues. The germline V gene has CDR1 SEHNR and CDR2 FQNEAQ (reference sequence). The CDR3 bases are TGTGCCAGCAGCTACCTAGCGGCAAAGAGTGAGACCCAGTACTTC. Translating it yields CASSYLAAKSETQYF.

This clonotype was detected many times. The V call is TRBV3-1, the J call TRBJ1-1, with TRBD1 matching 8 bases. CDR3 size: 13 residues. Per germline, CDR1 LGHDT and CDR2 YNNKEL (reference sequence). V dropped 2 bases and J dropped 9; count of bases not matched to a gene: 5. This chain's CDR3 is CASSQLGTGQAFF. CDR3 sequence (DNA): TGTGCCAGCAGCCAATTGGGGACAGGACAAGCTTTCTTT.

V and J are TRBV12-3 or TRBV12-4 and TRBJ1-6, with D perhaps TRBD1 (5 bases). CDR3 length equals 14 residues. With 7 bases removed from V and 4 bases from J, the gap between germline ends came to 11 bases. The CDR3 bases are TGTGCCAGCACCCTAGGGGTTTATAATTCACCCCTCCACTTT. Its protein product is CASTLGVYNSPLHF.

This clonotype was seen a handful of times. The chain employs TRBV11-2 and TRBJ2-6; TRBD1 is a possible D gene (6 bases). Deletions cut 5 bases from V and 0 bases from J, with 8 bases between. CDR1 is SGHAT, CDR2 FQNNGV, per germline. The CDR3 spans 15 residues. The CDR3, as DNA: TGTGCCAGCAGCCAGACAGGCTCTGGGGCCAACGTCCTGACTTTC. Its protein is CASSQTGSGANVLTF.

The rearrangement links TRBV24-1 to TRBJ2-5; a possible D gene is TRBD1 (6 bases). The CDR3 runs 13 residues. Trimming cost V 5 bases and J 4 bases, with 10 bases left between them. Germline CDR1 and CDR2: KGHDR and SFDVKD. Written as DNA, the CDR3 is TGTGCCACCAGTGGTGGGGGCTTAGAGACCCAGTACTTC. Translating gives CATSGGGLETQYF.

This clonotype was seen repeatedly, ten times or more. CDR3 sequence: CASSFPGGYGYTF. CDR3 coding DNA: TGTGCCAGCAGTTTCCCAGGGGGCTATGGCTACACCTTC. This chain uses TRBV28 with TRBJ1-2; 7 bases are shared with TRBD1. Looked up from germline, CDR1 is MDHEN and CDR2 is SYDVKM. Trimming removed 3 bases from V and 4 bases from J; junction bases left unmatched: 2. The CDR3 is made up of 13 amino acids.